This TCR beta chain appears in the sequencing data of a study of spatial heterogeneity in lung cancer. Study context: Raw reads contained each unique TCR and UMI combination more than ten times on average.

MiXCR was run by TCRdb on the 5' RACE reads, yielding one entry per CDR3 protein. Counted here are 20,000 or so distinct CDR3 sequences, approximately 3% occurring once; the ten biggest clones make up under 30%. At least ten counts were recorded for this clonotype. Its antigen is unidentified. Trimming took 3 bases from V and 2 from J; bases not matched to a gene: 4. Looked up from germline, CDR1 is SGDLS and CDR2 is YYNGEE. This CDR3 region has 14 residues. Time point defined: sample taken at primary tumor resection. The donor group consisted of roughly 76 patients who had untreated, early-stage non-small cell lung cancer. Unsorted whole RNA from tumor, nontumor lung or frozen PBMC underwent sequencing. Overall study findings and caveats: At tumor resection, ubiquitous expanded TCRs were detected in blood more often than later.

The sequences come from PBMCs, collected at surgery. This clonotype was sampled from a female donor with early-stage non-small cell lung cancer. J is TRBJ2-7 and V is TRBV9; 8 nucleotides line up with TRBD1. The CDR3 sequence: CASSAGGAAYEQYF. CDR3 bases: TGTGCCAGCAGCGCAGGGGGCGCGGCCTACGAGCAGTACTTC.